This entry is about one T cell receptor beta chain. The antigen remains unidentified. This record belongs to a study of cytomegalovirus exposure and HLA in healthy donors. Study summary: About 179 million T cells yielded 110 million or so unique TCR beta sequences in earlier analysis.

Overall study findings and caveats: There were about 160 TCR beta chains listed as cytomegalovirus-associated. There were a few CMV-associated chains whose specificity for CMV antigens was confirmed in vitro. V segments that were indistinguishable, TRBV6-2 and TRBV6-3 among them, were omitted from analysis.

13 Jbeta primers and 60 Vbeta primers were used for the PCR. Libraries were prepared by immunoSEQ multiplex PCR; TCRdb keeps only in-frame clonotypes and omits some of them. The table includes around 180,000 clones, around 75% detected once. The CDR3 contains 15 residues. Unmatched junction bases numbered 8, after V lost 0 bases and J lost 9 bases. CDR1 and CDR2 (germline): MNHNS, SASEGT. The sequence derives from a woman in her 30s in good health and CMV-seropositive. Sequencing was done on a sample of PBMCs. J is TRBJ2-1 and V is TRBV6-1; 7 nucleotides line up with TRBD2. The CDR3 DNA reads as TGTGCCAGCAGTGAAGCCGGACTAGGCGAGGGTGAGCAGTTCTTC. Translated: CASSEAGLGEGEQFF.